Listed below are T cell receptor beta chains from one sample, sequenced in a study of T-cell reconstitution after alpha-beta-depleted transplantation in children. TCRdb re-analysed the PCR reads in MiXCR, keeping a single row per CDR3 protein. The sample has approximately 1,000,000 distinct CDR3 sequences; about 26% are singletons. The sequenced sample was PBMCs, mostly from graft donor cells, obtained 360 days after TCRalphabeta/CD19-depleted stem cell transplant. Receptors originate from a boy younger than two who had a stem cell transplant for SCID, so the T cells may come from the graft donor. CDR3s include the opening cysteine and the closing phenylalanine or tryptophan. A D gene is named only where the DNA matches it firmly. The listing skips clone size in some rows; elsewhere it reads once, few, many or a size class.

v_call,cdr3_length,j_call,clone_size,d_call,cdr3_nt,cdr3_aa
TRBV9,13,TRBJ1-1,few,.,TGTGCCAGCAGCGCGACCAGGGGAGGTGAAGCTTTCTTT,CASSATRGGEAFF
TRBV12-3/TRBV12-4,15,TRBJ2-1,.,TRBD2,TGTGCCAGCAGTTTGGGGCGGGGGGGGCACAATGAGCAGTTCTTC,CASSLGRGGHNEQFF
TRBV4-1,14,TRBJ1-1,.,.,TGCGCCAGCAGCCATAACAGGGAAAACACTGAAGCTTTCTTT,CASSHNRENTEAFF
TRBV7-3,12,TRBJ2-7,.,TRBD1,TGTGCCAGCAGCGCTACAGGGGACGAGCAGTACTTC,CASSATGDEQYF
TRBV5-1,16,TRBJ1-2,few,TRBD1,TGCGCCAGCAGTTACGGCCGGGACAGGGTTCCCTATGGCTACACCTTC,CASSYGRDRVPYGYTF
TRBV5-5,16,TRBJ2-7,few,.,TGTGCCAGCAGCTTGAGGCCATCCACTGACGCCTACGAGCAGTACTTC,CASSLRPSTDAYEQYF
TRBV28,16,TRBJ2-7,few,TRBD1,TGTGCCAGCAGTCCTGGACAGGGGGCCACCGCCTACGAGCAGTACTTC,CASSPGQGATAYEQYF
TRBV10-3,15,TRBJ2-7,.,.,TGTGCCATCAGCCCCGCCAAGGGTTCGGGGGCAGGGCTTGTATTC,CAISPAKGSGAGLVF
TRBV11-1,14,TRBJ2-3,.,.,TGTGCCAGCAGCCACGAACGATACACAGATACGCAGTATTTT,CASSHERYTDTQYF
TRBV5-5,17,TRBJ2-4,.,.,TGTGCCAGCAGCTTAAAGGCAACAAGACTAGCCAAAAACATTCAGTACTTC,CASSLKATRLAKNIQYF
TRBV4-2,15,TRBJ2-1,once,.,TGTGCCAGCAGCCAAGGAATTAGCCGCCTTGATGAGCAGTTCTTC,CASSQGISRLDEQFF
TRBV20-1,16,TRBJ2-1,.,TRBD2,TGCAGTGCTAGAGTTACCTCGGGGGGTGACTACAATGAGCAGTTCTTC,CSARVTSGGDYNEQFF
TRBV6-1,14,TRBJ2-2,many,TRBD1,TGTGCCAGCAGGGGACAGGGTAACACCGGGGAGCTGTTTTTT,CASRGQGNTGELFF
TRBV4-2,14,TRBJ1-5,.,.,TGTGCCAGCAGCCCCCGGACGAGTATCAGTCCCCAGCATTTT,CASSPRTSISPQHF
TRBV7-9,16,TRBJ2-1,few,.,TGTGCCAGCAACTTCCCAGCGGGTAATGATGTGGGTGAGCAGTTCTTC,CASNFPAGNDVGEQFF
TRBV5-1,16,TRBJ2-5,few,.,TGCGCCAGCAGCTTGGCTCCGGGGGCGCCGACAGAGACCCAGTACTTC,CASSLAPGAPTETQYF
TRBV6-1,18,TRBJ2-1,many,.,TGTGCCAGCAGTGATGCGGTGGGATTTTCCCTAATTTACAATGAGCAGTTCTTC,CASSDAVGFSLIYNEQFF
TRBV5-5,16,TRBJ2-1,few,TRBD1,TGTGCCAGCAGCTCTATGTGGACAGGGGGGTACAATGAGCAGTTCTTC,CASSSMWTGGYNEQFF
TRBV5-1,14,TRBJ2-1,.,.,TGCGCCAGCAGCCTGGGACCGCCACGGAATGAGCAGTTCTTC,CASSLGPPRNEQFF
TRBV15,15,TRBJ1-4,few,.,TGTGCCACCAGCTCCTCAGCCGGACCTAATGAAAAACTGTTTTTT,CATSSSAGPNEKLFF
TRBV5-1,17,TRBJ2-1,few,.,TGCGCCAGCAGCGCGCCGGGACGGCATCGCTCCTACAATGAGCAGTTCTTC,CASSAPGRHRSYNEQFF
TRBV28,16,TRBJ1-1,few,TRBD1,TGTGCCAGCAGTACACCCCGTGAGGGCAAGACAGGGCGAGCTTTCTTT,CASSTPREGKTGRAFF
TRBV5-1,14,TRBJ2-3,.,.,TGCGCCAGCAGCTTGACCGGGACCGCAGATACGCAGTATTTT,CASSLTGTADTQYF
TRBV27,15,TRBJ1-3,.,.,TGTGCCAGCGCGATGGGGGGGGGAGATGGAAACACCATATATTTT,CASAMGGGDGNTIYF
TRBV20-1,18,TRBJ1-4,.,.,TGCAGTGCTAGCCCCTTCACCGGGTCGATCGGTTTCGGTGAAAAACTGTTTTTT,CSASPFTGSIGFGEKLFF
TRBV4-1,15,TRBJ2-2,few,TRBD1,TGCGCCAGCAGACCGGACAGGGGGAACACCGGGGAGCTGTTTTTT,CASRPDRGNTGELFF
TRBV7-9,12,TRBJ2-1,.,.,TGTGCCAGCAGCCCTGGGGAGCCCCCGCAGTTCTTC,CASSPGEPPQFF
TRBV4-1,16,TRBJ2-3,few,TRBD1,TGCGCCAGCAGCCAAGCTCTGGGACAGGTCACAGATACGCAGTATTTT,CASSQALGQVTDTQYF
TRBV5-1,16,TRBJ2-3,few,TRBD1,TGCGCCAGCAGCTACCCGACAGGGGGAATAACAGATACGCAGTATTTT,CASSYPTGGITDTQYF
TRBV20-1,15,TRBJ2-1,.,TRBD2,TGCAGTGCTCGACCGAGTCCGGGGGGGGCCGGTGAGCAGTTCTTC,CSARPSPGGAGEQFF
TRBV28,14,TRBJ2-1,.,TRBD1,TGTGCCAGCAGTTACTGGGACAGTCTTTTGGGGCAGTTCTTC,CASSYWDSLLGQFF
TRBV5-1,15,TRBJ2-7,.,TRBD1,TGCGCCAGCAGCACGACAGGGGCAAATACCTACGAGCAGTACTTC,CASSTTGANTYEQYF